This T cell receptor beta chain was captured in a study of blood T cell repertoires in COVID-19. Study summary: Researchers got acute and convalescent COVID-19 samples from the United States, Italy and Spain.

The assay was immunoSEQ multiplex PCR, and TCRdb's table has in-frame clones only and misses some. The sample lists about 210,000 clones, around 90% occurring once. This clone was seen a single time. This CDR3 contains 14 residues. The V gene lost 1 base and the J gene lost 3 bases, with 13 bases spanning the gap. CDR1 and CDR2 (germline): GTSNPN, SVGIG (reference sequence). The rearrangement joins TRBV30 to TRBJ2-7; weak D call: TRBD1 (6 bases). The receptor comes from a man between 18 and 35 years old with acute COVID-19. The sequencing sample was made of PBMCs or T cells enriched from blood (not recorded which). The CDR3 bases are TGTGCCTGGAGTGGGCGCCTGGACAGCTACGAGCAGTACTTC. Its protein product is CAWSGRLDSYEQYF. The full variable domain, completed using reference TRBV30 and TRBJ2-7, is SQTIHQWPATLVQPVGSPLSLECTVEGTSNPNLYWYRQAAGRGLQLLFYSVGIGQISSEVPQNLSASRPQDRQFILSSKKLLLSDSGFYLCAWSGRLDSYEQYFGPGTRLTVT.